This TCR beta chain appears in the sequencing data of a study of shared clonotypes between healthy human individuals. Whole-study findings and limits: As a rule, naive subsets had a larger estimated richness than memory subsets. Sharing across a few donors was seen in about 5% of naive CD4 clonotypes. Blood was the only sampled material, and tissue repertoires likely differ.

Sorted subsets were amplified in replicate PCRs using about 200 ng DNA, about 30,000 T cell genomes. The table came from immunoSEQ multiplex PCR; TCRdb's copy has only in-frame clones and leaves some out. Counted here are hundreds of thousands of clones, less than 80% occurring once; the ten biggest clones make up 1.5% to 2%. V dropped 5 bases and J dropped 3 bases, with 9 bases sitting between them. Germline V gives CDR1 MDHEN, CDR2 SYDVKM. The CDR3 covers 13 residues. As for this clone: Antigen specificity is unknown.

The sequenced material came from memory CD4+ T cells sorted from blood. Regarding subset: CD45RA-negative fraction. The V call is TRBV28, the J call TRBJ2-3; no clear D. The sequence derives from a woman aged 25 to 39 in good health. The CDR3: CASSPTTTDTQYF. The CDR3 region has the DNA TGTGCCAGCAGTCCGACGACAACAGATACGCAGTATTTT. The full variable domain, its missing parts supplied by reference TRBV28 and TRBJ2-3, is DVKVTQSSRYLVKRTGEKVFLECVQDMDHENMFWYRQDPGLGLRLIYFSYDVKMKEKGDIPEGYSVSREKKERFSLILESASTNQTSMYLCASSPTTTDTQYFGPGTRLTVL.